The subject of this entry is one T cell receptor beta chain. The antigen is undetermined. This entry is derived from a study of a mutant IDH1 vaccine in newly diagnosed glioma. The wider study: Vaccination started 4-6 weeks after radiotherapy alone, or with temozolomide cycles. A roughly 62% male, 37.5% female split and a mean age of roughly 37 years characterized treated patients. Patients were pretreated with radiotherapy, temozolomide, or both, mostly both.

The germline CDR1 and CDR2 sequences are GTSNPN and SVGIG (reference sequence). This CDR3 spans 13 amino acids. Trimming pared 2 bases from V and 8 bases from J, leaving 15 bases between. The method was immunoSEQ multiplex PCR; TCRdb's version includes in-frame clones alone and lacks a portion of them. Of fewer than 75,000 clones in the sample, roughly 83% were seen once. The sample's time point: week 11, during vaccination. Alongside topical imiquimod, each dose of vaccine comprised 300 ug of mutant IDH1 20-mer peptide. Sequencing used PBMCs, obtained from a glioma patient whose treatment included an IDH1 peptide vaccine. The genes are TRBV30 and TRBJ1-2, with a weak D call TRBD1 (5 bases). The sequence derives from a woman in her forties or fifties with glioma. CDR3 region: CAWSPGRGRGYTF. The CDR3 region has the DNA TGTGCCTGGAGTCCAGGGAGGGGCCGAGGCTACACCTTC.